This paragraph covers one T cell receptor beta chain sequence. This sample is drawn from a study of T cell responses to AZD1222 COVID-19 vaccine. The ends were cut back, 3 bases at V and 0 bases at J, with 5 bases in the middle. CDR1 is MNHNS and CDR2 is SASEGT in the germline V gene. This CDR3 has 13 amino acids. Clones were sequenced by immunoSEQ multiplex PCR, and TCRdb holds only the in-frame ones, with some missing. The sample has 95,000 to 150,000 clones; roughly 92% are singletons. The TCR sequence derives from an adult in good health. Here the sequenced sample was peripheral blood, taken on day 0 of AZD1222 vaccination. The chain recombines TRBV6-1 with TRBJ1-1; D call uncertain. CDR3 bases: TGTGCCAGCAGTGAGACTATGAACACTGAAGCTTTCTTT. Its translation: CASSETMNTEAFF.